This T cell receptor (beta chain) comes out of a study of blood T cell repertoires in COVID-19. TCRdb keeps only in-frame clones here, not all; method: immunoSEQ multiplex PCR. This sample yields over 50,000 clones, of which 87% are seen a single time; 6% to 8.5% belongs to the top ten. The CDR3 contains 13 residues. CDR1 MNHEY and CDR2 SVGAGI come from the germline V gene. J was trimmed by 5 bases and V by 6 bases; bases with no gene match: 6. Specimen: peripheral blood. The TCR comes from a man aged 55 to 70 with acute or convalescent COVID-19. The chain carries TRBV6-5 and TRBJ1-2; 7 nucleotides match TRBD1. The CDR3 DNA is TGTGCCAGCAGGTGGGACAGAGGGTATGGCTACACCTTC. Translated: CASRWDRGYGYTF.